Sequencing of this T cell receptor beta chain was carried out in a study of blood T cell repertoires in COVID-19. Background on the study: COVID-19 samples from acute and convalescent phases originated in the United States, Italy and Spain.

The V gene lost 5 bases and the J gene lost 2 bases, with 5 bases spanning the gap. The CDR3 has 12 residues. Germline CDR1 and CDR2: MNHEY and SMNVEV (reference sequence). Seattle patient enrollment occurred during active infection, with longitudinal follow-up thereafter. In the study's own analysis: For nucleated cells, counts were estimated from reference gene primer amplification. The table came from immunoSEQ multiplex PCR; TCRdb's copy has only in-frame clones and leaves some out. V, J and clone size are those of that table, while D and trimming were read from the DNA. In the table there are some 99,000 clones, roughly 90% of which are singletons.

Sequenced sample: peripheral blood. This chain connects TRBV27 to TRBJ2-3; D gene unclear. The sequence was obtained from a human donor with COVID-19, enrolled during active disease. The donor label of this sample is uncertain. The DNA for the CDR3 is TGTGCCAGCAGTGGCTCCACAGATACGCAGTATTTT. This gives the protein CASSGSTDTQYF.